A selection of T cell receptor beta chains follows, all from one sample in a study of blood T cell repertoires in COVID-19. Sequencing was performed with immunoSEQ multiplex PCR; in TCRdb, only in-frame clones are kept and a portion is missing. Counted here are some 190,000 clones, around 84% occurring once; the ten biggest clones make up less than 20%. Sequenced: peripheral blood. The receptors were gathered from a human donor in a cohort sampled during active COVID-19. The CDR3 runs from the conserved cysteine through the conserved F or W. Fields, in order: J gene, D gene, clone size, V gene, CDR3 DNA, CDR3 protein. D genes are given only for firm matches. Rows may omit the clone size; those that give it use once, few, many or a size class.

j_call: TRBJ2-5; d_call: NA; clone_size: NA; v_call: TRBV24-1; cdr3_nt: TGTGCCACCGCCCTCAGGTCCGTGTGTCAAGAGACCCAGTACTTC; cdr3_aa: CATALRSVCQETQYF
j_call: TRBJ2-1; d_call: TRBD1; clone_size: once; v_call: TRBV27; cdr3_nt: TGTGCCAGCACCTTAATCACAGGGGAAGGTGAGCAGTTCTTC; cdr3_aa: CASTLITGEGEQFF
j_call: TRBJ2-5; d_call: NA; clone_size: NA; v_call: TRBV10-3; cdr3_nt: TGTGCCATCAGTCAGTCCGACAGGGCGGGGGAGACCCAGTACTTC; cdr3_aa: CAISQSDRAGETQYF
j_call: TRBJ1-1; d_call: NA; clone_size: NA; v_call: TRBV19; cdr3_nt: TGTGCCAGTAGCCAACGTTATGGGACTTACATGAACACTGAAGCTTTCTTT; cdr3_aa: CASSQRYGTYMNTEAFF
j_call: TRBJ2-5; d_call: NA; clone_size: NA; v_call: TRBV11-3; cdr3_nt: TGTGCCAGCAGCTTATTCGGCGGGGGCAGACAAGAGACCCAGTACTTC; cdr3_aa: CASSLFGGGRQETQYF
j_call: TRBJ2-1; d_call: NA; clone_size: few; v_call: TRBV6-5; cdr3_nt: TGTGCCAGCAGTTCAAGGGGTCAATACCCTCGTGAGCAGTTCTTC; cdr3_aa: CASSSRGQYPREQFF
j_call: TRBJ1-6; d_call: NA; clone_size: NA; v_call: TRBV15; cdr3_nt: TGTGCCACCAGCAGGGACATACGCTCCTATAATTCACCCCTCCACTTT; cdr3_aa: CATSRDIRSYNSPLHF
j_call: TRBJ2-7; d_call: NA; clone_size: NA; v_call: TRBV12-3/TRBV12-4; cdr3_nt: TGTGCCAGCAGTGGCCTGACATACTACGAGCAGTACTTC; cdr3_aa: CASSGLTYYEQYF
j_call: TRBJ2-2; d_call: NA; clone_size: few; v_call: TRBV15; cdr3_nt: TGTGCCACCAGCAGAGATATAGGGGAGCTGTTTTTT; cdr3_aa: CATSRDIGELFF
j_call: TRBJ1-4; d_call: TRBD1; clone_size: NA; v_call: TRBV5-1; cdr3_nt: TGCGCCAGCAGAGGACCGGGACAGGGGGCGGAAAAACTGTTTTTT; cdr3_aa: CASRGPGQGAEKLFF
j_call: TRBJ2-5; d_call: TRBD1; clone_size: NA; v_call: TRBV7-7; cdr3_nt: TGTGCCAGCAGCTTGGGACAGCGAGAGACCCAGTACTTC; cdr3_aa: CASSLGQRETQYF
j_call: TRBJ2-3; d_call: NA; clone_size: NA; v_call: TRBV6-2/TRBV6-3; cdr3_nt: TGTGCCAGCAGTTACGTCCGCGGGGGCCCTAGCACAGATACGCAGTATTTT; cdr3_aa: CASSYVRGGPSTDTQYF
j_call: TRBJ1-6; d_call: NA; clone_size: NA; v_call: TRBV7-8; cdr3_nt: TGTGCCAGCAGCTTAGACAGGAATTCACCCCTCCACTTT; cdr3_aa: CASSLDRNSPLHF
j_call: TRBJ1-5; d_call: NA; clone_size: NA; v_call: TRBV12-3/TRBV12-4; cdr3_nt: TGTGCCAGCAGTTTTGCAGTCAATCAGCCCCAGCATTTT; cdr3_aa: CASSFAVNQPQHF
j_call: TRBJ2-6; d_call: NA; clone_size: NA; v_call: TRBV5-1; cdr3_nt: TGCGCCAGCAGCTTGATGAGTTCTACTGGGGCCAACGTCCTGACTTTC; cdr3_aa: CASSLMSSTGANVLTF
j_call: TRBJ2-1; d_call: NA; clone_size: NA; v_call: TRBV7-2; cdr3_nt: TGTGCCAGCAGCTTAGATCAGGGCCCCTACAATGAGCAGTTCTTC; cdr3_aa: CASSLDQGPYNEQFF
j_call: TRBJ2-1; d_call: TRBD2; clone_size: NA; v_call: TRBV10-3; cdr3_nt: TGTGCCAGCCAGGTGGGACTAGCGGACTACAATGAGCAGTTCTTC; cdr3_aa: CASQVGLADYNEQFF
j_call: TRBJ2-7; d_call: TRBD2; clone_size: NA; v_call: TRBV18; cdr3_nt: TGTGCCAGCTCACCACGGCGGGAGGGCTCCGAGCAGTACTTC; cdr3_aa: CASSPRREGSEQYF
j_call: TRBJ2-3; d_call: TRBD2; clone_size: NA; v_call: TRBV7-2; cdr3_nt: TGTGCCAGCACCTCAGCGGGAGGACCAGATACGCAGTATTTT; cdr3_aa: CASTSAGGPDTQYF
j_call: TRBJ2-3; d_call: NA; clone_size: once; v_call: TRBV2; cdr3_nt: TGTGCCAGCAGTGTTTCAGGGGTAGATACGCAGTATTTT; cdr3_aa: CASSVSGVDTQYF
j_call: TRBJ2-3; d_call: NA; clone_size: NA; v_call: TRBV12-1; cdr3_nt: TGTGCCAGCAGCTTCCCCTCGGGCGGCCAGAGGGGCACAGATACGCAGTATTTT; cdr3_aa: CASSFPSGGQRGTDTQYF
j_call: TRBJ1-1; d_call: NA; clone_size: NA; v_call: TRBV19; cdr3_nt: TGTGCCAGTAGTATCCTTAATCAGGGGAAAGCTTTCTTT; cdr3_aa: CASSILNQGKAFF
j_call: TRBJ2-5; d_call: NA; clone_size: NA; v_call: TRBV6-5; cdr3_nt: TGTGCCAGCAGTCTTAGCGCGATCCAAGAGACCCAGTACTTC; cdr3_aa: CASSLSAIQETQYF
j_call: TRBJ2-5; d_call: NA; clone_size: NA; v_call: TRBV6-5; cdr3_nt: TGTGCCAGCACCCTCAGGGGGGCCCAGTACTTC; cdr3_aa: CASTLRGAQYF
j_call: TRBJ2-7; d_call: NA; clone_size: NA; v_call: TRBV28; cdr3_nt: TGTGCCAGCAGCCGGTACGAGCAGTACTTC; cdr3_aa: CASSRYEQYF
j_call: TRBJ2-5; d_call: TRBD2; clone_size: NA; v_call: TRBV6-2/TRBV6-3; cdr3_nt: TGTGCCAGCAGTTACTCGGGACTAGCGGGGGGGCCGTCGCCAGAGACCCAGTACTTC; cdr3_aa: CASSYSGLAGGPSPETQYF
j_call: TRBJ2-1; d_call: TRBD2; clone_size: NA; v_call: TRBV27; cdr3_nt: TGTGCCAGCAGTGGGTGGGGAGGGGAAGTTTACAATGAGCAGTTCTTC; cdr3_aa: CASSGWGGEVYNEQFF
j_call: TRBJ2-7; d_call: NA; clone_size: NA; v_call: TRBV6-6; cdr3_nt: TGTGCCAGCAGGGGGAGTATCCACGAGCAGTACTTC; cdr3_aa: CASRGSIHEQYF
j_call: TRBJ2-2; d_call: NA; clone_size: NA; v_call: TRBV3-1/TRBV3-2; cdr3_nt: TGTGCCAGCAGCCAATGGGGGGTAGAGCTGTTTTTT; cdr3_aa: CASSQWGVELFF
j_call: TRBJ1-2; d_call: NA; clone_size: NA; v_call: TRBV27; cdr3_nt: TGTGCCAGCGGAACAGGCGCTAACTATGGCTACACCTTC; cdr3_aa: CASGTGANYGYTF
j_call: TRBJ1-1; d_call: NA; clone_size: NA; v_call: TRBV28; cdr3_nt: TGTGCCAGCAAGTTTTCCGGAAGGGGAAACACTGAAGCTTTCTTT; cdr3_aa: CASKFSGRGNTEAFF
j_call: TRBJ1-2; d_call: TRBD1; clone_size: NA; v_call: TRBV3-1/TRBV3-2; cdr3_nt: TGTGCCAGCAGCAGGGGACAGGCTAACTATGGCTACACCTTC; cdr3_aa: CASSRGQANYGYTF
j_call: TRBJ2-2; d_call: TRBD1; clone_size: NA; v_call: TRBV28; cdr3_nt: TGTGCCAGCAGGACAGGGAAAGTACCCGGGGAGCTGTTTTTT; cdr3_aa: CASRTGKVPGELFF
j_call: TRBJ2-3; d_call: TRBD2; clone_size: NA; v_call: TRBV9; cdr3_nt: TGTGCCAGCAGCGTAACTAGCGGGATTCGAGATACGCAGTATTTT; cdr3_aa: CASSVTSGIRDTQYF
j_call: TRBJ1-5; d_call: NA; clone_size: NA; v_call: TRBV2; cdr3_nt: TGTGCCAGCAGTGAGGAGGTCGCGGCGGATCAGCCCCAGCATTTT; cdr3_aa: CASSEEVAADQPQHF
j_call: TRBJ2-5; d_call: TRBD1; clone_size: NA; v_call: TRBV18; cdr3_nt: TGTGCCAGCTCACCGACAGGGTCCCAAGAGACCCAGTACTTC; cdr3_aa: CASSPTGSQETQYF
j_call: TRBJ2-7; d_call: NA; clone_size: NA; v_call: TRBV19; cdr3_nt: TGTGCCAGTAGTATCTCCGGGAACGAGCAGTACTTC; cdr3_aa: CASSISGNEQYF
j_call: TRBJ1-1; d_call: TRBD1; clone_size: NA; v_call: TRBV28; cdr3_nt: TGTGCCAGCAGTCCTCTGGGACAGGAGAACACTGAAGCTTTCTTT; cdr3_aa: CASSPLGQENTEAFF
j_call: TRBJ1-1; d_call: TRBD1; clone_size: NA; v_call: TRBV5-1; cdr3_nt: TGCGCCAGCAGCTTGGGCGGGACAGGGGAGATGAACACTGAAGCTTTCTTT; cdr3_aa: CASSLGGTGEMNTEAFF
j_call: TRBJ1-5; d_call: NA; clone_size: NA; v_call: TRBV5-1; cdr3_nt: TGCGCCAGCAGTCTACAGGGCAATCAGCCCCAGCATTTT; cdr3_aa: CASSLQGNQPQHF
j_call: TRBJ2-5; d_call: NA; clone_size: NA; v_call: TRBV9; cdr3_nt: TGTGCCAGCAGCGTAGCTGGACAGAGGTCAGAGACCCAGTACTTC; cdr3_aa: CASSVAGQRSETQYF
j_call: TRBJ2-2; d_call: NA; clone_size: NA; v_call: TRBV30; cdr3_nt: TGTGCCTGGAGTAGGAACAGGATGACCGGGGAGCTGTTTTTT; cdr3_aa: CAWSRNRMTGELFF
j_call: TRBJ1-5; d_call: NA; clone_size: NA; v_call: TRBV28; cdr3_nt: TGTGCCAGCAGTTTAGTTAGAGCGGAGAATCAGCCCCAGCATTTT; cdr3_aa: CASSLVRAENQPQHF
j_call: TRBJ2-5; d_call: NA; clone_size: NA; v_call: TRBV7-9; cdr3_nt: TGTGCCAGCAGCTTAATCTCATGGGCAGCCCAAGAGACCCAGTACTTC; cdr3_aa: CASSLISWAAQETQYF
j_call: TRBJ1-5; d_call: NA; clone_size: NA; v_call: TRBV24-1; cdr3_nt: TGTGCCACCAGTGCAGGGGTGGCCAATCAGCCCCAGCATTTT; cdr3_aa: CATSAGVANQPQHF
j_call: TRBJ1-1; d_call: TRBD1; clone_size: NA; v_call: TRBV7-9; cdr3_nt: TGTGCCAGCAGCTTTCTGACAGGGTCCTCTGAAGCTTTCTTT; cdr3_aa: CASSFLTGSSEAFF
j_call: TRBJ1-2; d_call: NA; clone_size: NA; v_call: TRBV9; cdr3_nt: TGTGCCAGCAGCGCCCAACTCGGGGTCTATGGCTACACCTTC; cdr3_aa: CASSAQLGVYGYTF
j_call: TRBJ2-5; d_call: NA; clone_size: NA; v_call: TRBV20-1; cdr3_nt: TGCAGTGCTAGTTTAGGGACTGTCCAGACCCAGTACTTC; cdr3_aa: CSASLGTVQTQYF
j_call: TRBJ2-2; d_call: NA; clone_size: NA; v_call: TRBV5-1; cdr3_nt: TGCGCCAGCAAGGGGTTAAGTAGCACCGGGGAGCTGTTTTTT; cdr3_aa: CASKGLSSTGELFF